The source of this T cell receptor beta chain is a study of OX40 agonist ivuxolimab in advanced cancers. Study summary: The treatment was a fully human IgG2 OX40 agonist, ivuxolimab.

Using immunoSEQ multiplex PCR, the repertoire was profiled, and TCRdb retains in-frame clones only, with some absent. The sample has roughly 66,000 clones; nearly 90% are singletons. Note on this clone: Its target is not known.

General study findings and limits: Low normalized T-cell clonal expansion was also seen in some nonresponders. Patients with a partial response at 0.1-3.0 mg/kg had among the lowest clonal expansion.

Per germline, CDR1 GTSNPN and CDR2 SVGIG (reference sequence). V lost 2 bases to trimming and J lost 8 bases, with 9 bases between them. This CDR3 region has 12 residues. The chain has TRBV30 and TRBJ1-4, with D uncertain. The sequence was obtained from an adult with an advanced solid tumor such as melanoma, head and neck, liver or kidney cancer. This specimen consisted of CD4+ or CD8+ T cells sorted from blood, obtained in a trial of the OX40 agonist ivuxolimab. The CDR3 nucleotides read TGTGCCTGGAGTATCCTTCGGGAAAAACTGTTTTTT. The encoded protein is CAWSILREKLFF.